This T cell receptor beta chain stems from a study of blood T cell repertoires in COVID-19. Measured with immunoSEQ multiplex PCR; TCRdb has only the in-frame clones, and not every one. The data hold about 250,000 clones, with 65% to 85% observed a single time. The J segment lost 5 bases and the V segment lost 5 bases, leaving 8 bases of the junction unmatched. The CDR3 extends over 17 amino acids. Germline CDR1 reads SQVTM; CDR2 reads ANQGSEA. The sequence was obtained from an elderly man with acute or convalescent COVID-19. The specimen sequenced was peripheral blood. V and J are TRBV29-1 and TRBJ2-2; 16 bases match TRBD2. Here the CDR3 DNA reads TGCAGCGTTCCGGGGACTAGCGGGAGGGTGGGTACCGGGGAGCTGTTTTTT. It translates to CSVPGTSGRVGTGELFF.